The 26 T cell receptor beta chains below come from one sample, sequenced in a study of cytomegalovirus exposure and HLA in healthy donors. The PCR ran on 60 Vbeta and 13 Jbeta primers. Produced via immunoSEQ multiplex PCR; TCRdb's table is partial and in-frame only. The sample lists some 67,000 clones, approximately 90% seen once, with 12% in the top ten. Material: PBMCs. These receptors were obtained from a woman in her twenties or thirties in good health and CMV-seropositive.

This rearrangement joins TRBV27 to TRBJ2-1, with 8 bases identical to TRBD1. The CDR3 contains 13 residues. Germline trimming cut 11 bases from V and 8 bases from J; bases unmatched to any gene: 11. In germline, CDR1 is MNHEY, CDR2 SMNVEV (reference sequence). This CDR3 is CASRAGGSDEQFF. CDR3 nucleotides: TGTGCCTCAAGGGCAGGGGGCTCAGATGAGCAGTTCTTC.

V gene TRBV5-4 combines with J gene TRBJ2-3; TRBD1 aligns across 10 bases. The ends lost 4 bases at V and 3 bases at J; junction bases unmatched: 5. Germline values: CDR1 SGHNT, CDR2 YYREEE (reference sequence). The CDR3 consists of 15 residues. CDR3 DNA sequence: TGTGCCAGCAGCGAAAGACAGGGGGCGACAGATACGCAGTATTTT. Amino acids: CASSERQGATDTQYF.

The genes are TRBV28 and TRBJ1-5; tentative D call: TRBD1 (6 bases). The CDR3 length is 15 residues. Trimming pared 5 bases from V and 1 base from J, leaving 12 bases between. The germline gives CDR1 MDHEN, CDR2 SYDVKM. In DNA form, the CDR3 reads TGTGCCAGCAGTACCCCAACAGGGAGCAATCAGCCCCAGCATTTT. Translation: CASSTPTGSNQPQHF. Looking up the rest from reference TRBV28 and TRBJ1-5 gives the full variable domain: DVKVTQSSRYLVKRTGEKVFLECVQDMDHENMFWYRQDPGLGLRLIYFSYDVKMKEKGDIPEGYSVSREKKERFSLILESASTNQTSMYLCASSTPTGSNQPQHFGDGTRLSIL.

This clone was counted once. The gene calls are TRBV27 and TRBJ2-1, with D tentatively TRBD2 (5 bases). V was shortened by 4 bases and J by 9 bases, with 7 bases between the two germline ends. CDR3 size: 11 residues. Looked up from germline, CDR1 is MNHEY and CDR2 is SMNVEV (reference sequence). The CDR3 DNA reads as TGTGCCAGCAGTTACAGCGGTGAGCAGTTCTTC. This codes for CASSYSGEQFF.

CDR3: CASSLVIAGENEQFF. CDR3 sequence (DNA): TGCGCCAGCAGCTTGGTGATAGCGGGAGAGAATGAGCAGTTCTTC. This chain uses TRBV5-1 with TRBJ2-1; 9 bases agree with TRBD2. The V segment lost 0 bases and the J segment 7 bases; nucleotides outside the gene matches: 5. Germline V lookup: CDR1 SGHRS, CDR2 YFSETQ. The CDR3 sequence is 15 residues long. The variable domain in full, completed from reference TRBV5-1 and TRBJ2-1, reads KAGVTQTPRYLIKTRGQQVTLSCSPISGHRSVSWYQQTPGQGLQFLFEYFSETQRNKGNFPGRFSGRQFSNSRSEMNVSTLELGDSALYLCASSLVIAGENEQFFGPGTRLTVL.

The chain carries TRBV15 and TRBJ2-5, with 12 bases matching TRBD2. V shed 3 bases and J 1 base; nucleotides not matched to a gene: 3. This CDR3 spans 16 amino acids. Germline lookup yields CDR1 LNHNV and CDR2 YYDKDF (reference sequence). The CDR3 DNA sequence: TGTGCCACCAGCAGCGGACTAGCGGGGATCCAAGAGACCCAGTACTTC. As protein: CATSSGLAGIQETQYF. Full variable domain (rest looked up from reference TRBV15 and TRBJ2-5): DAMVIQNPRYQVTQFGKPVTLSCSQTLNHNVMYWYQQKSSQAPKLLFHYYDKDFNNEADTPDNFQSRRPNTSFCFLDIRSPGLGDTAMYLCATSSGLAGIQETQYFGPGTRLLVL.

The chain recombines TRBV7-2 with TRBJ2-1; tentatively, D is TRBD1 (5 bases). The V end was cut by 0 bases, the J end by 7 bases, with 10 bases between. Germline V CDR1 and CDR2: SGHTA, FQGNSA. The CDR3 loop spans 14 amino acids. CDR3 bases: TGTGCCAGCAGCTTAGCGACAGTTTATAATGAGCAGTTCTTC. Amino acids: CASSLATVYNEQFF.

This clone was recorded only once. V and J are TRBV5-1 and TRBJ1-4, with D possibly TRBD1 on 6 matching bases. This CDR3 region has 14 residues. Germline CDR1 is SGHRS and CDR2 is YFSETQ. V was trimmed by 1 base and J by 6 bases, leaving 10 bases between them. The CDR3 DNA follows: TGCGCCAGCAGCTTGACAGGGTTTGATGAAAAACTGTTTTTT. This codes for CASSLTGFDEKLFF.

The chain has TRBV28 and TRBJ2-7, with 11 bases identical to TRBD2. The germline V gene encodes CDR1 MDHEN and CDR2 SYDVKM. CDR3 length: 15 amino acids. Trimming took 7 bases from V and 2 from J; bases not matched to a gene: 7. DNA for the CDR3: TGTGCCAGCACGGGGGGACTAGCGGTAACCTACGAGCAGTACTTC. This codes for CASTGGLAVTYEQYF.

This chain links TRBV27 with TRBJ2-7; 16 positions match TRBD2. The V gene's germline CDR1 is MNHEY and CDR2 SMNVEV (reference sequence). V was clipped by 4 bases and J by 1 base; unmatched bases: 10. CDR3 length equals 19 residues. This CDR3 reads CASSWGPGLAGGRSYEQYF. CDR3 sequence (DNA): TGTGCCAGCAGTTGGGGCCCGGGACTAGCGGGAGGGAGGTCCTACGAGCAGTACTTC.

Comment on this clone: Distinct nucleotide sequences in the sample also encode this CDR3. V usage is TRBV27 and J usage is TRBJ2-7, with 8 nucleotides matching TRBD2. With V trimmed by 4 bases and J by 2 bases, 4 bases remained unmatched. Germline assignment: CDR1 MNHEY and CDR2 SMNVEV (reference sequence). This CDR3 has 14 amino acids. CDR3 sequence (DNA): TGTGCCAGCAGTTACACCGGGGGGGCCTACGAGCAGTACTTC. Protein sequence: CASSYTGGAYEQYF.

CDR3 in DNA: TGTGCCAGCAGTGAATTCGGCGGGAACACAGATACGCAGTATTTT. It translates to CASSEFGGNTDTQYF. The rearrangement joins TRBV6-1 to TRBJ2-3, with a tentative D call TRBD2 (6 bases). The CDR3 is made up of 15 amino acids. The germline gives CDR1 MNHNS, CDR2 SASEGT. The V and J ends lost 2 bases and 2 bases respectively, with 11 bases between them.

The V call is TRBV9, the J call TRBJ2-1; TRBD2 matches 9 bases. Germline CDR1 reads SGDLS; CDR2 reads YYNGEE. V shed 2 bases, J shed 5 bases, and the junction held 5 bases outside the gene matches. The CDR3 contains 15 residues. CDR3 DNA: TGTGCCAGCAGCGTCGGGACTAGCCCCCACAATGAGCAGTTCTTC. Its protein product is CASSVGTSPHNEQFF.

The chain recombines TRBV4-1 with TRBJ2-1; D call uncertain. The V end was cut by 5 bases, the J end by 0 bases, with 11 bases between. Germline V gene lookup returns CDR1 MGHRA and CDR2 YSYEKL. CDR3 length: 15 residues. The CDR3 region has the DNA TGCGCCAGCAGCTACTTTCCGAACTCCTACAATGAGCAGTTCTTC. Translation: CASSYFPNSYNEQFF.

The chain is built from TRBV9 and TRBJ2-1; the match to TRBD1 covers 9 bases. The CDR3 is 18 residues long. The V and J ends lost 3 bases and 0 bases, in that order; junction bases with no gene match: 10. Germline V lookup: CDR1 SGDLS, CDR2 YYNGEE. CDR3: CASSADRGLVGSYNEQFF. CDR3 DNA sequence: TGTGCCAGCAGCGCGGACAGGGGTCTAGTCGGCTCCTACAATGAGCAGTTCTTC.

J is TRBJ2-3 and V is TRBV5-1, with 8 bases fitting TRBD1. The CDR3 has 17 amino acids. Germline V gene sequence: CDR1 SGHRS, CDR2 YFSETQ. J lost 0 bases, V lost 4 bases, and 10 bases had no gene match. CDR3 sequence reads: CASSAGQGDSSTDTQYF. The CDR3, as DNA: TGCGCCAGCAGCGCCGGACAGGGAGACTCTAGCACAGATACGCAGTATTTT.

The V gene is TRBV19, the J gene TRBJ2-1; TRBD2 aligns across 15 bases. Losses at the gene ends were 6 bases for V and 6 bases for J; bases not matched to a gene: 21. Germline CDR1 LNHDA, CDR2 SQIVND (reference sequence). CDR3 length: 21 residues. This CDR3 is CASSPRLLAWTSGRGGNEQFF. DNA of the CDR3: TGTGCCAGTAGCCCAAGACTCCTAGCTTGGACTAGCGGGAGGGGGGGCAATGAGCAGTTCTTC. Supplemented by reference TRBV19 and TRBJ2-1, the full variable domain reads DGGITQSPKYLFRKEGQNVTLSCEQNLNHDAMYWYRQDPGQGLRLIYYSQIVNDFQKGDIAEGYSVSREKKESFPLTVTSAQKNPTAFYLCASSPRLLAWTSGRGGNEQFFGPGTRLTVL.

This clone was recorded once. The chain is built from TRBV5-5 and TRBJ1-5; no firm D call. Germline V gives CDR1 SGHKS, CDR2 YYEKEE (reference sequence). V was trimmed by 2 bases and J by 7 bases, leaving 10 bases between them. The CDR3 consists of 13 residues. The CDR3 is CASSLSGGQPQHF. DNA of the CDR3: TGTGCCAGCAGCTTAAGTGGCGGGCAGCCCCAGCATTTT.

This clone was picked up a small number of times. The CDR3 reads CASSFQGFRTYEQYF. CDR3 bases: TGTGCCAGCAGTTTTCAGGGGTTCCGTACCTACGAGCAGTACTTC. The chain employs TRBV28 and TRBJ2-7; weak D call: TRBD1 (6 bases). The V and J ends lost 3 bases and 2 bases respectively, with 14 bases between them. The germline gives CDR1 MDHEN, CDR2 SYDVKM. CDR3 length: 15 amino acids.

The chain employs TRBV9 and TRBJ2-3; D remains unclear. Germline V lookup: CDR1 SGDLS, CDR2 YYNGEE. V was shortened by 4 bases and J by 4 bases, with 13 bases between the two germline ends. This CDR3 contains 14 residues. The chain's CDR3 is CASSPSGVPDTQYF. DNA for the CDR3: TGTGCCAGCAGCCCCTCCGGTGTTCCAGATACGCAGTATTTT.

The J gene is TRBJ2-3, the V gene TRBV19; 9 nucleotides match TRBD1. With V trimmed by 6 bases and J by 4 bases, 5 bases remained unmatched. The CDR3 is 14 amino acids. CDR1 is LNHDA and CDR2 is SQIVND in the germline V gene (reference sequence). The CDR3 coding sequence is TGTGCCAGTAGGAATACAGGGGGCGCAGATACGCAGTATTTT. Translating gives CASRNTGGADTQYF.

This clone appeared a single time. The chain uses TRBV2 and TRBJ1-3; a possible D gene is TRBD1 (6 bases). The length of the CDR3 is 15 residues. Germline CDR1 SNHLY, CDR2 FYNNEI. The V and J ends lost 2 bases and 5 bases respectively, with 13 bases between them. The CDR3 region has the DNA TGTGCCAGCAGTGAAACACGAAGGGGGAGAAACACCATATATTTT. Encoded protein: CASSETRRGRNTIYF.

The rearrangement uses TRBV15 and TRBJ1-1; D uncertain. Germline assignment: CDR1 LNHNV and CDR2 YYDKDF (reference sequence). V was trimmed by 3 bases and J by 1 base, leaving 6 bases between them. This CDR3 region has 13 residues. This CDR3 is CATSSTGNTEAFF. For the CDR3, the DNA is TGTGCCACCAGCAGTACGGGGAACACTGAAGCTTTCTTT.

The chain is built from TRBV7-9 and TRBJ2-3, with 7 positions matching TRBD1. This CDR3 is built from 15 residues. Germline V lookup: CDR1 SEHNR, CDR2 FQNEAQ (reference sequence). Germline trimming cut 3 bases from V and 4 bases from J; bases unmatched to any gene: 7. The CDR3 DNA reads TGTGCCAGCAGCTTCCCCTCCCAGGGGGCAGATACGCAGTATTTT. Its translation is CASSFPSQGADTQYF.

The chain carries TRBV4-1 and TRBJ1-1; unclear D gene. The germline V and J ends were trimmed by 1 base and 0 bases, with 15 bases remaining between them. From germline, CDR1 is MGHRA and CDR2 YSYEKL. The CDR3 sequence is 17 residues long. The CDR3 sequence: CASSQVRAKNLNTEAFF. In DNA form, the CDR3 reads TGCGCCAGCAGCCAAGTACGAGCGAAGAACCTGAACACTGAAGCTTTCTTT.

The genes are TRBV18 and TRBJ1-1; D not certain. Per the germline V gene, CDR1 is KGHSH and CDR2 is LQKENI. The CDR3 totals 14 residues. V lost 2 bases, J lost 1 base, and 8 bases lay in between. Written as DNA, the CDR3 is TGTGCCAGCTCACCAAACTCCTGGAACACTGAAGCTTTCTTT. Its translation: CASSPNSWNTEAFF.